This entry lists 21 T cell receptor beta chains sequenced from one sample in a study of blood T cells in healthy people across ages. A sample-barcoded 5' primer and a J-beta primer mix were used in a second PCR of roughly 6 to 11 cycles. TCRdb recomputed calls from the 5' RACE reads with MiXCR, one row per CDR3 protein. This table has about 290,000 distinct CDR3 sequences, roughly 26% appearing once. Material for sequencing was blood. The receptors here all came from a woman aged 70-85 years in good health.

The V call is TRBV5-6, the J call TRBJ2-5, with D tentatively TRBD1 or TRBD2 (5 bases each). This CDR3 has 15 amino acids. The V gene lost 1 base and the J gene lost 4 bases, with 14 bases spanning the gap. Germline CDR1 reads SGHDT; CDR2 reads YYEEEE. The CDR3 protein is CASSLRGYGVETQYF. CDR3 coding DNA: TGTGCCAGCAGCTTGCGGGGCTATGGTGTAGAGACCCAGTACTTC.

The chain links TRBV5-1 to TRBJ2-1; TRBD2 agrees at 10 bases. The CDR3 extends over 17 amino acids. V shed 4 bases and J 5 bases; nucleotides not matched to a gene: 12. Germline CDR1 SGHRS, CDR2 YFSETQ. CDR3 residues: CASSPRGSGRADNEQFF. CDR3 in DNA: TGCGCCAGCAGCCCGAGGGGCAGCGGGAGGGCCGACAATGAGCAGTTCTTC.

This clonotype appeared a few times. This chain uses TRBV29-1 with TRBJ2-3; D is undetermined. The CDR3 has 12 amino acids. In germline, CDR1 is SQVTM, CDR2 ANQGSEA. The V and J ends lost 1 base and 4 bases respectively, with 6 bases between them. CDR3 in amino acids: CSVEVPPDTQYF. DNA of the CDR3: TGCAGCGTTGAAGTCCCCCCAGATACGCAGTATTTT.

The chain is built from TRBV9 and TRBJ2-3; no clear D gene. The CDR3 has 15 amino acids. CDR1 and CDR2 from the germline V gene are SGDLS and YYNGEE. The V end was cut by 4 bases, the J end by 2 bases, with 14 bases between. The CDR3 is CASSPPPALTDTQYF. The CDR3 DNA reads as TGTGCCAGCAGCCCTCCCCCTGCCCTCACAGATACGCAGTATTTT.

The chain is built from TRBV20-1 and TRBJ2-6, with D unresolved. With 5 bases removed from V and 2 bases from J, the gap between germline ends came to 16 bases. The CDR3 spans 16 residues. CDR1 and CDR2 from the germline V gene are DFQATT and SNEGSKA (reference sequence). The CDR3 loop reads CSASRPRIAGANVLTF. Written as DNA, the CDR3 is TGCAGTGCTTCCCGCCCGCGGATCGCTGGGGCCAACGTCCTGACTTTC.

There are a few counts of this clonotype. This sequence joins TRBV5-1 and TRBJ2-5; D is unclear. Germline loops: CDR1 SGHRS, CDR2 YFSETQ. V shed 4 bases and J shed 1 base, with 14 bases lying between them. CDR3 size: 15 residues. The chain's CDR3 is CASSLTISGQETQYF. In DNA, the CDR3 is TGCGCCAGCAGCCTAACAATATCCGGCCAAGAGACCCAGTACTTC. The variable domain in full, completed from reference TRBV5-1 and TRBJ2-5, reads KAGVTQTPRYLIKTRGQQVTLSCSPISGHRSVSWYQQTPGQGLQFLFEYFSETQRNKGNFPGRFSGRQFSNSRSEMNVSTLELGDSALYLCASSLTISGQETQYFGPGTRLLVL.

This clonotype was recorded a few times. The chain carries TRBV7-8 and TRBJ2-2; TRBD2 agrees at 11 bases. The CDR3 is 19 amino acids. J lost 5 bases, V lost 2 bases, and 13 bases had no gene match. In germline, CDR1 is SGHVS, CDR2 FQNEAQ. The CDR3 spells CASSLFIGLAGGETGELFF. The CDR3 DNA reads TGTGCCAGCAGCTTATTTATCGGGCTAGCGGGAGGAGAAACCGGGGAGCTGTTTTTT.

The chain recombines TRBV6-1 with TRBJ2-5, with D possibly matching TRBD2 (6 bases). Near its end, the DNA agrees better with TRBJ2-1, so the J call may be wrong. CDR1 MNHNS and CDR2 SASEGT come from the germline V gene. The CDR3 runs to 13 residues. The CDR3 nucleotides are TGTGCCAGCAATCCGACTAGGGATGGTGAGCAGTTCTTC. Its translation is CASNPTRDGEQFF.

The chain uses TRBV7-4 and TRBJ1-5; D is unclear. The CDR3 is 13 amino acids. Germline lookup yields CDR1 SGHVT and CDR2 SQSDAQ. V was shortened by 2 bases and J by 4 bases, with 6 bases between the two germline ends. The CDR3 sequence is CASSLTENQPQHF. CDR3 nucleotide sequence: TGTGCCAGCAGCTTAACAGAAAATCAGCCCCAGCATTTT.

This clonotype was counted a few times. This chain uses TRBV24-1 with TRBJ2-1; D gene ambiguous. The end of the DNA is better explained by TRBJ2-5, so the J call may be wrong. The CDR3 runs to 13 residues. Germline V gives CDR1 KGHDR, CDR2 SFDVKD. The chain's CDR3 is CATSDFLSETQYF. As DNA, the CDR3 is TGTGCCACCAGTGATTTCCTCTCCGAGACCCAGTACTTC.

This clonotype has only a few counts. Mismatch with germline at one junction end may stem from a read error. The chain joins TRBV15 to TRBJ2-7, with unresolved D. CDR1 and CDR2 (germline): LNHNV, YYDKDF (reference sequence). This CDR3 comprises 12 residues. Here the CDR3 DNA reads TGTGCCACCAGCAGGGATTACTACGAGCAGTGCTTC. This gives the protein CATSRDYYEQCF.

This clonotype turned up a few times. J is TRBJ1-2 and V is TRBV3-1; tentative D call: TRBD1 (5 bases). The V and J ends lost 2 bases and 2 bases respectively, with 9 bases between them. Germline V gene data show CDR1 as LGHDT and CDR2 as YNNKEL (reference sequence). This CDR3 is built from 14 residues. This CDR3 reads CASSQLDSNYGYTF. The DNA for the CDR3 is TGTGCCAGCAGCCAACTCGACAGCAACTATGGCTACACCTTC.

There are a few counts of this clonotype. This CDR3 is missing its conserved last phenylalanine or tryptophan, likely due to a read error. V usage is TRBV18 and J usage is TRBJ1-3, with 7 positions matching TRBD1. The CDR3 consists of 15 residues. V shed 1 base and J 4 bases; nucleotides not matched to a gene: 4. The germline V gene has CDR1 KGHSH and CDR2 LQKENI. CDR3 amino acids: CASSPLGQSGNTIYL. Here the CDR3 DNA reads TGTGCCAGCTCACCACTGGGACAGTCGGGAAACACCATATATCTT.

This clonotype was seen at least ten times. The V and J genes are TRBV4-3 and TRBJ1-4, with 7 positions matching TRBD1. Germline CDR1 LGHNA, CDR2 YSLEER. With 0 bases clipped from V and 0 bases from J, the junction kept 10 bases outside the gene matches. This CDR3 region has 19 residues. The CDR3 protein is CASSQDRDSGEATNEKLFF. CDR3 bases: TGCGCCAGCAGCCAAGACCGGGACAGTGGGGAAGCAACTAATGAAAAACTGTTTTTT.

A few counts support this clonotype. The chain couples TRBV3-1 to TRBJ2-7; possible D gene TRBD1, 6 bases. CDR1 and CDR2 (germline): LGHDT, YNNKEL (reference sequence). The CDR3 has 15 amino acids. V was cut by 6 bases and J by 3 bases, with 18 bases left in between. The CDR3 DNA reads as TGTGCCAGCAGGAAAACAGGGTCATCTCTCTACGAGCAGTACTTC. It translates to CASRKTGSSLYEQYF.

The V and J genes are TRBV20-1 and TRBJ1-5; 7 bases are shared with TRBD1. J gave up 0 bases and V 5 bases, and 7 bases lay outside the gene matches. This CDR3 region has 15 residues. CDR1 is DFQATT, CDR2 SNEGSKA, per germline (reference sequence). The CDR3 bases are TGCAGTGCTCGCCGACAGGGTCGTAGCAATCAGCCCCAGCATTTT. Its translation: CSARRQGRSNQPQHF.

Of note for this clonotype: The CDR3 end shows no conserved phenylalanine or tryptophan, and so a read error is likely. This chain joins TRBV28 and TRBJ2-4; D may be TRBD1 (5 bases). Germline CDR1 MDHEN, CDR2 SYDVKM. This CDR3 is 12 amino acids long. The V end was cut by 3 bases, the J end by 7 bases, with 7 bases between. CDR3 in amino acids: CASSLTENIQYS. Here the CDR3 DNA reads TGTGCCAGCAGTTTGACAGAGAACATTCAGTACTCC.

The CDR3 DNA is TGCGCCAGCGCTCTTAGCGGGACGGGAGATACGCAGTATTTT. It is translated as CASALSGTGDTQYF. V and J are TRBV5-1 and TRBJ2-3, with 8 bases aligning to TRBD2. This CDR3 contains 14 residues. Looked up from germline, CDR1 is SGHRS and CDR2 is YFSETQ. Losses at the gene ends were 7 bases for V and 5 bases for J; bases not matched to a gene: 9.

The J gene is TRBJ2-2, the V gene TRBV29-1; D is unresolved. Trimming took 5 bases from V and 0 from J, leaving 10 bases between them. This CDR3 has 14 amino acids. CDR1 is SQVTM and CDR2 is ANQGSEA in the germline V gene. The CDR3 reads CSVPGPSNTGELFF. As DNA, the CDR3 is TGCAGCGTTCCAGGACCCTCGAACACCGGGGAGCTGTTTTTT.

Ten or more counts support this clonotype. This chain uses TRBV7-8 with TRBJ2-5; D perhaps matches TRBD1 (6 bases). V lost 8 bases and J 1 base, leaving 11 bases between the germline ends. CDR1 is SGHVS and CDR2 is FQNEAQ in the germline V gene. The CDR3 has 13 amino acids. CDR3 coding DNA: TGTGCCAGCGGTCAGGGGCCCCAAGAGACCCAGTACTTC. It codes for CASGQGPQETQYF. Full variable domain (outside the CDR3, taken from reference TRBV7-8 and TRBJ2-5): GAGVSQSPRYKVAKRGQDVALRCDPISGHVSLFWYQQALGQGPEFLTYFQNEAQLDKSGLPSDRFFAERPEGSVSTLKIQRTQQEDSAVYLCASGQGPQETQYFGPGTRLLVL.

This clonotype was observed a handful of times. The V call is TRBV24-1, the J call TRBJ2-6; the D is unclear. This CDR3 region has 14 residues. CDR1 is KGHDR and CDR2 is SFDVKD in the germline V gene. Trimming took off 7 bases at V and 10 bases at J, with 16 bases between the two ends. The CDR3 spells CATSPRGSPNVLTF. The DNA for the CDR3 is TGTGCCACCAGCCCCCGTGGCTCCCCAAACGTCCTGACTTTC.